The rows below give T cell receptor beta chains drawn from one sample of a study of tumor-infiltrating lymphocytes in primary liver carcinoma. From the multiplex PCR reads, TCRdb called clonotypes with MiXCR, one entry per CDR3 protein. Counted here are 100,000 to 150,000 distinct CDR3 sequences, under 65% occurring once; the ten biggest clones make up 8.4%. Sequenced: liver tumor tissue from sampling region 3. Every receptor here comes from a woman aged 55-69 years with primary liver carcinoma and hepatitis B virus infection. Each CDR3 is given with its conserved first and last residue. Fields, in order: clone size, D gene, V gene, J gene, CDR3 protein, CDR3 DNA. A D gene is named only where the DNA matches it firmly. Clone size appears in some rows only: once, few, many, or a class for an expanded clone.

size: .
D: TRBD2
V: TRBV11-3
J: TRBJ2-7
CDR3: CTSSSPGLAEGRCEQYF
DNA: TGTACCAGCAGCTCACCGGGACTAGCGGAGGGCCGATGCGAGCAGTACTTC

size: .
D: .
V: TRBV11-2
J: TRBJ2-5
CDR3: CFSRVGPRGEAQYF
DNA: TGTTTCAGCAGGGTTGGACCCAGGGGTGAGGCCCAGTACTTC

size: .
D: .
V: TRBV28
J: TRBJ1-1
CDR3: CASSRTWTVNTEAFF
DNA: TGTGCCAGCAGCCGCACGTGGACAGTTAACACTGAAGCTTTCTTT

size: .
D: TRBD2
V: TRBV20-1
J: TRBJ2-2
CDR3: CSARDVGLGTGELFF
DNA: TGCAGTGCTAGAGATGTCGGACTAGGCACCGGGGAGCTGTTTTTT

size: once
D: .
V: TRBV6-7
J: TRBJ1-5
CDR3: CASSCDSRNNQPQHF
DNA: TGTGCTAGCAGTTGTGACAGTCGTAACAATCAGCCCCAGCATTTT

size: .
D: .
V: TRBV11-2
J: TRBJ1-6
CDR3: CASNHLAGGNSPLHF
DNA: TGTGCCAGCAACCACTTAGCGGGGGGTAACTCACCCCTCCACTTT

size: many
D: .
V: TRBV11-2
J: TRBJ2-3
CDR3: CASSLRLGAGYTDTQYF
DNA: TGTGCCAGCAGCTTACGTCTCGGCGCGGGGTACACAGATACGCAGTATTTT

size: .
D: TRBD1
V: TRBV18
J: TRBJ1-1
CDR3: CASSRQGQGTAEAFF
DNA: TGTGCCAGCTCACGCCAGGGACAGGGGACGGCTGAAGCTTTCTTT

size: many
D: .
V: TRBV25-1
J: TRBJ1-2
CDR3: CASSTSGDGRRVSYTF
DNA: TGTGCCAGCAGTACCTCGGGCGACGGCCGACGAGTTAGCTACACCTTC

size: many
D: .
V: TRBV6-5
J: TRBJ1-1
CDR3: CASSYRGVNTEAFF
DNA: TGTGCCAGCAGTTACCGGGGAGTGAACACTGAAGCTTTCTTT

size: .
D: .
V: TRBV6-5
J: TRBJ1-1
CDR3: CASSPSWRGGGTVAFF
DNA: TGTGCCAGCAGCCCATCCTGGAGGGGTGGGGGCACTGTAGCTTTCTTT

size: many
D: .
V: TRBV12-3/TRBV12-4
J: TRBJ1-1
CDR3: CASSFTAGNTEAFF
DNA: TGTGCCAGCAGTTTTACAGCGGGGAACACTGAAGCTTTCTTT

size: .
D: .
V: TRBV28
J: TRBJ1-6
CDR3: CASSLFRNSPLRF
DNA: TGTGCCAGCAGTTTATTCAGAAATTCACCCCTCCGCTTT

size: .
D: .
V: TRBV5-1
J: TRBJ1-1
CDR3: CANSLPSSLNTEAFF
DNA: TGCGCCAACAGCTTGCCGTCCAGCCTTAACACTGAAGCTTTCTTT

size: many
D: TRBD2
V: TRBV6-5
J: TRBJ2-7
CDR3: CASGSSGRSGEQYF
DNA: TGTGCCAGCGGTTCTAGCGGGAGAAGTGGCGAGCAGTACTTC

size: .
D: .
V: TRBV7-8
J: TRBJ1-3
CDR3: CASSLGGAGNTIYF
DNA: TGTGCCAGCAGCCTCGGGGGGGCTGGAAACACCATATACTTT

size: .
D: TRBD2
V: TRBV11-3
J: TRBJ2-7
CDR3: CAGSPTSGTKREAYEHYF
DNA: TGTGCCGGCAGCCCAACGTCCGGGACTAAGAGGGAGGCCTACGAGCACTACTTC

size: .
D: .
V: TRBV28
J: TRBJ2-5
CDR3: CASSRTWLETQYF
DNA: TGTGCCAGCAGCCGGACATGGTTAGAGACCCAGTACTTC

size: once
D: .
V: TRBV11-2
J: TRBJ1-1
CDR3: CASSPHQHGHLRFRGREAFF
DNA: .

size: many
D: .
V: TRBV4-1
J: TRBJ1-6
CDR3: CASSHPDWGASSYNSPLHF
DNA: TGCGCCAGCAGCCACCCCGACTGGGGGGCGAGCTCCTATAATTCACCCCTCCACTTT

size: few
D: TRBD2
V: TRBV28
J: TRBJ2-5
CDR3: CASRDLKRGLQETQYF
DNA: TGTGCCAGCAGAGACTTAAAGCGGGGGTTACAAGAGACCCAGTACTTC

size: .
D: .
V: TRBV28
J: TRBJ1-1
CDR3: CASSFGVGVYAAFF
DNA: TGTGCCAGCAGTTTCGGCGTGGGGGTCTACGCGGCTTTCTTT

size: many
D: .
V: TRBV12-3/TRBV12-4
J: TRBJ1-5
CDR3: CASSRGSHQPQHF
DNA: TGTGCCAGCAGCAGGGGTTCCCATCAGCCCCAGCATTTT

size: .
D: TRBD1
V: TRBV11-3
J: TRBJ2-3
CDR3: CASSYRGGSTDTQYF
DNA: TGTGCCAGCAGCTACAGGGGTGGGAGCACAGATACGCAATATTTT

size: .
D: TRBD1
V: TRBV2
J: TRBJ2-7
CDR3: CASKGTESYEQYF
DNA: TGTGCCAGCAAAGGGACAGAGTCTTACGAGCAGTACTTC

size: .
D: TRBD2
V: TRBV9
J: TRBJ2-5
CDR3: CASSASPGLGETQYF
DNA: TGTGCCAGCAGCGCTTCTCCGGGACTAGGGGAGACCCAGTACTTC

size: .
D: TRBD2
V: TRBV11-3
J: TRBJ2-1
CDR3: CASSLSQGGRANYNEQFF
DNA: TGTGCCAGCAGCTTAAGTCAAGGCGGGAGGGCCAACTACAATGAGCAGTTCTTC

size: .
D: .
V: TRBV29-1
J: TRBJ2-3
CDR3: CSIEGGSTDTEYF
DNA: TGCAGCATTGAAGGTGGTAGCACAGATACGGAGTATTTT

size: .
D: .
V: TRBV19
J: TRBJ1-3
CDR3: CASGDSYSGNTIYF
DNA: TGTGCCAGTGGAGACAGCTACTCTGGAAACACCATATATTTT

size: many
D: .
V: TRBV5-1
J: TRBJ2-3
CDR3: CASSLESDTQYF
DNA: TGCGCCAGCAGCTTGGAGTCGGATACGCAGTATTTT

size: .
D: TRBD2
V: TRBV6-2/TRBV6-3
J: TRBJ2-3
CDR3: CARSFLAGGGTDTQYF
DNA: TGTGCCAGGAGTTTCCTAGCGGGAGGGGGGACAGATACGCAGTATTTT

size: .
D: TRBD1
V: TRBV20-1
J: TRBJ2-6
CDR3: CSARDQGTGGSGANVLTF
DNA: TGCAGTGCTAGAGATCAGGGGACAGGGGGCTCTGGGGCCAACGTCCTGACTTTC

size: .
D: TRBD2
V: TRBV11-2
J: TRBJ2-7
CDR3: CASSAISRLAGGQKPYWQYF
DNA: TGTGCCAGCAGCGCCATTTCCCGACTAGCGGGAGGGCAGAAACCCTACTGGCAGTATTTC

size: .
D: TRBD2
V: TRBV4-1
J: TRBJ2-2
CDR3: CASSLGLAGAPGELFF
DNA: TGTGCCAGCAGCCTCGGACTAGCGGGAGCTCCCGGGGAGCTGTTTTTT

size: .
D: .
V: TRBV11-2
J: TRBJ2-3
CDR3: CASSMGGIITDTQYF
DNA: TGTGCCAGTAGTATGGGCGGGATCATCACAGATACGCAGTATTTT

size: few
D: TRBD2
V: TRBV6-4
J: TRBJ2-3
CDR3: CASSDSLSGLASVDTQYF
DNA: TGTGCCAGCAGTGACTCGCTATCCGGACTAGCGTCTGTAGATACGCAGTATTTT

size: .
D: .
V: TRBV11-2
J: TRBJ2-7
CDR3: CASILWGTSYEQYF
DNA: TGTGCGAGTATCTTATGGGGAACTTCCTACGAGCAGTACTTC

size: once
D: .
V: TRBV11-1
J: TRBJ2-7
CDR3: CTSSPTGRGAYEQYF
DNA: TGTACCAGCAGTCCCACTGGCAGGGGTGCCTACGAGCAGTACTTC

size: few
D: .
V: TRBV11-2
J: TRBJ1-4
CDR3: CVSSLVVGTRTNEKLLF
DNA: TGTGTCAGCAGCTTAGTGGTGGGGACGAGAACTAATGAAAAACTGCTTTTT

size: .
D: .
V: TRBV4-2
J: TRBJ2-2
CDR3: CASSQGASTSTGELFF
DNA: TGTGCCAGCAGCCAAGGGGCCAGTACGAGCACCGGGGAGCTGTTTTTT

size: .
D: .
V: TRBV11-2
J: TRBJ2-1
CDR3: CASSLDPRGGEHFF
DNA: TGTGCCAGCAGCTTAGATCCCAGGGGTGGTGAACACTTCTTC

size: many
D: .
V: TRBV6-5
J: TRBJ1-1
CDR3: CASRSPGTEAFF
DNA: TGTGCCAGCAGATCACCCGGGACAGAAGCTTTCTTT

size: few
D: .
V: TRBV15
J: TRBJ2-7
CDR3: CATSPSPSSSYEQYF
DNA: TGTGCCACCAGCCCTAGCCCTTCGAGCTCCTACGAGCAGTACTTC

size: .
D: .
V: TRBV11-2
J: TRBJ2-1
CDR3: CASSLDYIGELFF
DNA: TGTGCCAGCAGCTTAGATTACATCGGTGAGCTGTTCTTC

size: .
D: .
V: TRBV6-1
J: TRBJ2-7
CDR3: CASSEHGVGGQYF
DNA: TGTGCCAGCAGTGAACACGGAGTGGGCGGGCAGTACTTC

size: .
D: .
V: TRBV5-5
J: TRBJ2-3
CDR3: CASSFLSGYTDTQYF
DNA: TGTGCCAGCAGCTTCTTGAGCGGATACACAGATACGCAGTATTTT

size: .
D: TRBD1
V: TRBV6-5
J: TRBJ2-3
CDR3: CASSQRQGSRQPQYF
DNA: TGTGCCAGCAGCCAAAGACAGGGTAGTCGTCAGCCCCAGTATTTT

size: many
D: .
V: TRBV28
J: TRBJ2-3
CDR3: CASSRNTRPDTQYF
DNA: TGTGCCAGCAGTCGCAATACCAGGCCAGATACGCAGTATTTT

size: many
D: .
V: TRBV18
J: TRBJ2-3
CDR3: CASEQVREDTQYF
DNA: TGTGCCAGCGAACAGGTTCGTGAAGATACGCAGTATTTT